This T cell receptor beta chain emerged from a study of identical twins (TCRdb year 2016). In the study overall: To test whether fetal clonotypes persist, the study used deep sequencing on TCR alpha and beta repertoires from monozygotic twins, unrelated adults of various ages, and cord blood. Replicate twin experiments were performed at different times using different library preparation protocols to rule out contamination.

The library relied on 5' RACE. Sequencing used an Illumina HiSeq 2000. Template switching added a universal primer binding site, and the final cDNA carried a unique molecular identifier that allowed TCR cDNA molecules to be counted accurately. Specific primers in the conserved constant-segment region were used to synthesize first-strand cDNA for the TCR alpha and beta chains. To control for contamination, each cDNA library was double barcoded with a SMART-Mk sample barcode plus Illumina barcodes. TruSeq adapter sequences, together with Illumina sample barcodes, were added in two successive PCR steps. TCR alpha and beta cDNA libraries were sequenced on the Illumina HiSeq platform with custom primers. On the study's bioinformatics: Unique molecular identifiers were extracted from raw reads with MiGEC, and CDR3 positions were determined with MiXCR. Recombination models were inferred per individual with the repgenHMM and IGoR tools using an EM algorithm. The tcR package in R was used for shared clonotype analysis, with sharing normalized by the product of cloneset sizes. To study raw recombination without the effects of thymic and clonal selection, out-of-frame nonproductive sequences were analyzed. The public reads were run again by TCRdb, first through fastp at Q25 and then through MiXCR, and only productive beta chains were kept. Rows with a matching CDR3 protein are joined into one entry that keeps the most common DNA and genes. The V and J calls, along with clone size, are taken from TCRdb and not from the paper's own processing. The sample table shows 400,000 to 550,000 distinct CDR3 sequences, and about 13% are seen once. The ten largest clones take up approximately 1% of the sample.

V drops 4 bases and J drops 2 bases, leaving 15 bases in between. The CDR3 starts with the cysteine, ends with the phenylalanine, and has 15 residues. The entry retains the CDR3 DNA only, 45 bases that are in frame from base 1. The germline V gene (reference sequence) supplies CDR1 DFQATT and CDR2 SNEGSKA. Study-wide findings and limitations: Fewer insertions were carried by abundant cord blood beta clonotypes; a weaker similar trend was observed in young adult naive repertoires, while no such trend was observed in memory repertoires. Invariant T cells such as MAIT and iNKT could partly confound zero-insertion analyses, although diverse VJ usage argued against such confounding for most clonotypes. In monozygotic twins, out-of-frame TCR alpha sharing was systematically underestimated by recombination models, although the models agreed with sharing between unrelated individuals. The excess sharing between twins in beta out-of-frame sequences was weaker because fewer shared sequences reduced the signal-to-noise ratio. Compared with coincidental sharing between unrelated individuals, an excess of low generation-probability sequences was observed among out-of-frame TCR alpha sequences shared between twins. Because the same donors could not be followed over many years, conclusions were based on cross-sectional statistical analysis.

A few counts support this clonotype. Its antigen target is currently unknown. It has no much larger one-base neighbor in the sample; base qualities were not kept. Only healthy Caucasian donors were included. The twin cohort consisted of three pairs of female monozygotic twins, all aged roughly 18 to 30 years. Positive isolation kits from Invitrogen were used to isolate CD4+ and CD8+ T cell populations. The same data also went into a second study, on yellow fever vaccine responses in identical twins. According to the second study: According to the authors, the vaccine-induced T cell response in identical twins seemed to be partly convergent and partly specific to each individual. In the study, vaccine-responding T cell clones were precisely tracked in identical twins.

The source is a woman under 30 in good health. Recombination joined TRBV20-1 with TRBJ2-4, with TRBD2 perhaps the D gene, on 7 matching bases. Source material: CD4+ T cells sorted from blood. The DNA is as follows: TGCAGTGCTAATAGGGGAGGGGGGACCAAAAACATTCAGTACTTC. Translated, this is CSANRGGGTKNIQYF.